What follows are 15 T cell receptor beta chains derived from one specimen sequenced in a study of blood T cell repertoires in COVID-19. Repertoires were generated with immunoSEQ multiplex PCR, while TCRdb's copy carries only in-frame clones and drops some. This table holds roughly 200,000 clones, about 93% found once. The sequenced sample consisted of peripheral blood. The receptors come from a man in his forties or fifties with acute or convalescent COVID-19.

J is TRBJ2-5 and V is TRBV11-2; 8 bases match TRBD2. J lost 7 bases, V lost 3 bases, and 10 bases had no gene match. Per the germline V gene, CDR1 is SGHAT and CDR2 is FQNNGV. The CDR3 covers 15 residues. This chain's CDR3 is CASSFFPGGPGTQYF. Written as DNA, the CDR3 is TGTGCCAGCAGCTTTTTCCCGGGGGGGCCGGGGACCCAGTACTTC.

This chain links TRBV7-9 with TRBJ1-4; 8 bases fit TRBD1. CDR3 length: 14 amino acids. J lost 7 bases, V lost 5 bases, and 6 bases had no gene match. CDR1 and CDR2 from the germline V gene are SEHNR and FQNEAQ (reference sequence). This chain's CDR3 is CASSETGVGEKLFF. DNA for the CDR3: TGTGCCAGCAGCGAGACAGGGGTGGGTGAAAAACTGTTTTTT.

The chain couples TRBV5-1 to TRBJ2-1; 16 bases are a match to TRBD2. Germline V gene sequence: CDR1 SGHRS, CDR2 YFSETQ. This CDR3 is 18 amino acids long. Trimming cost V 4 bases and J 6 bases; bases outside gene matches: 10. CDR3 amino acids: CASSPGLAGGLYANEQFF. CDR3 bases: TGCGCCAGCAGCCCGGGACTAGCGGGGGGGCTTTACGCCAATGAGCAGTTCTTC.

The genes are TRBV7-9 and TRBJ1-1; 8 bases map to TRBD1. The V and J ends lost 1 base and 7 bases, in that order; junction bases with no gene match: 8. Germline values: CDR1 SEHNR, CDR2 FQNEAQ (reference sequence). The CDR3 covers 15 residues. The CDR3 bases are TGTGCCAGCAGCTTAGGACAGGGGACCCCGTTTGAAGCTTTCTTT. Residues: CASSLGQGTPFEAFF.

The CDR3 sequence is CASSRSGTRNTGELFF. CDR3 coding DNA: TGTGCCAGCAGCCGCTCCGGGACAAGAAACACCGGGGAGCTGTTTTTT. The chain uses TRBV3-1 (or the pseudogene TRBV3-2) and TRBJ2-2, with a weak D call TRBD1 (6 bases). The V end was cut by 4 bases, the J end by 2 bases, with 14 bases between. The length of the CDR3 is 16 residues. Germline V gene lookup returns CDR1 LGHDT and CDR2 YNNKEL (reference sequence).

The chain employs TRBV12-1 and TRBJ2-7; the D call of TRBD1 is as the table states it, not checked on the DNA. TRBV12-1 represents a pseudogene. This CDR3 spans 14 amino acids. The CDR3 spells CASSRDRVAYEQYF. The CDR3 region has the DNA TGTGCCAGCAGCCGGGACAGGGTCGCCTACGAGCAGTACTTC.

V is TRBV7-2 and J is TRBJ2-3, with 8 bases that match TRBD2. The CDR3 runs to 15 residues. V lost 4 bases to trimming and J lost 1 base; unmatched junction nucleotides: 4. The germline gives CDR1 SGHTA, CDR2 FQGNSA. This CDR3 reads CASSSAGGRTDTQYF. CDR3 nucleotides: TGTGCCAGCAGCTCTGCGGGGGGCCGCACAGATACGCAGTATTTT.

The chain links TRBV19 to TRBJ1-6; possible D gene TRBD1, 6 bases. The CDR3 has 14 residues. The germline V and J ends were trimmed by 5 bases and 5 bases, with 10 bases remaining between them. Germline loops: CDR1 LNHDA, CDR2 SQIVND (reference sequence). CDR3 DNA: TGTGCCAGTAGTTCAGGGGTGGATAATTCACCCCTCCACTTT. Protein product: CASSSGVDNSPLHF.

J is TRBJ1-4 and V is TRBV4-1, with TRBD1 identical over 9 bases. With V trimmed by 3 bases and J by 7 bases, 9 bases remained unmatched. The V gene's germline CDR1 is MGHRA and CDR2 YSYEKL. This CDR3 spans 16 amino acids. CDR3 nucleotides: TGCGCCAGCAGCCATTCGGGACGGACAGGGGTTGAAAAACTGTTTTTT. Its protein is CASSHSGRTGVEKLFF.

The V gene is TRBV28, the J gene TRBJ1-5; D is possibly TRBD1 (6 bases). The CDR3 is made up of 13 amino acids. V was cut by 7 bases and J by 1 base, with 8 bases left in between. Germline CDR1 is MDHEN and CDR2 is SYDVKM. The CDR3 DNA reads TGTGCCAGCACCGACAGGAGCAATCAGCCCCAGCATTTT. It encodes CASTDRSNQPQHF.

This clone was counted once. V gene TRBV4-1 combines with J gene TRBJ2-7, with 8 bases identical to TRBD2. The CDR3 totals 14 residues. The junction had 7 bases not matched to a gene; V was cut back by 6 bases and J by 3 bases. CDR1 is MGHRA and CDR2 is YSYEKL in the germline V gene. The CDR3 loop is CASRPLAASYEQYF. Here the CDR3 DNA reads TGCGCCAGCAGACCACTAGCGGCTAGCTACGAGCAGTACTTC.

The rearrangement uses TRBV30 and TRBJ2-1; 11 nucleotides align to TRBD2. Losses at the gene ends were 7 bases for V and 4 bases for J; bases not matched to a gene: 15. The CDR3 runs to 17 residues. From germline, CDR1 is GTSNPN and CDR2 SVGIG (reference sequence). The CDR3 region is CAFGTFGTSGLYNEQFF. In nucleotides, the CDR3 is TGTGCCTTCGGGACGTTCGGGACTAGCGGACTTTACAATGAGCAGTTCTTC.

This clone was picked up a small number of times. The CDR3 sequence is CASSASVNTEAFF. CDR3 sequence (DNA): TGCGCCAGCAGCGCCTCAGTGAACACTGAAGCTTTCTTT. The J gene is TRBJ1-1, the V gene TRBV5-1; D is unclear. The CDR3 has 13 amino acids. Trimming shortened V by 4 bases and J by 0 bases, and 7 bases separated the two germline ends. Germline CDR1 SGHRS, CDR2 YFSETQ. The full variable domain, in which reference TRBV5-1 and TRBJ1-1 provide the parts outside the CDR3, is KAGVTQTPRYLIKTRGQQVTLSCSPISGHRSVSWYQQTPGQGLQFLFEYFSETQRNKGNFPGRFSGRQFSNSRSEMNVSTLELGDSALYLCASSASVNTEAFFGQGTRLTVV.

In nucleotides, the CDR3 is TGTGCCAGCAGTTACGCCAACAGGGGGCGAGGCACTGAAGCTTTCTTT. It yields the protein CASSYANRGRGTEAFF. V is TRBV6-2 or TRBV6-3 and J is TRBJ1-1, with 9 bases fitting TRBD1. The CDR3 is 16 amino acids. Germline lookup yields CDR1 MNHEY and CDR2 SVGEGT. J gave up 4 bases and V 2 bases, and 8 bases lay outside the gene matches.

This clone was recorded only once. The rearrangement uses TRBV21-1 and TRBJ1-1; the table's D call TRBD1 went unverified against the DNA. TRBV21-1 is deemed a pseudogene. The CDR3 consists of 14 residues. CDR3 region: CASRGPGEWTEAFF. The CDR3 nucleotides are TGTGCCAGCAGGGGTCCAGGGGAATGGACTGAAGCTTTCTTT.